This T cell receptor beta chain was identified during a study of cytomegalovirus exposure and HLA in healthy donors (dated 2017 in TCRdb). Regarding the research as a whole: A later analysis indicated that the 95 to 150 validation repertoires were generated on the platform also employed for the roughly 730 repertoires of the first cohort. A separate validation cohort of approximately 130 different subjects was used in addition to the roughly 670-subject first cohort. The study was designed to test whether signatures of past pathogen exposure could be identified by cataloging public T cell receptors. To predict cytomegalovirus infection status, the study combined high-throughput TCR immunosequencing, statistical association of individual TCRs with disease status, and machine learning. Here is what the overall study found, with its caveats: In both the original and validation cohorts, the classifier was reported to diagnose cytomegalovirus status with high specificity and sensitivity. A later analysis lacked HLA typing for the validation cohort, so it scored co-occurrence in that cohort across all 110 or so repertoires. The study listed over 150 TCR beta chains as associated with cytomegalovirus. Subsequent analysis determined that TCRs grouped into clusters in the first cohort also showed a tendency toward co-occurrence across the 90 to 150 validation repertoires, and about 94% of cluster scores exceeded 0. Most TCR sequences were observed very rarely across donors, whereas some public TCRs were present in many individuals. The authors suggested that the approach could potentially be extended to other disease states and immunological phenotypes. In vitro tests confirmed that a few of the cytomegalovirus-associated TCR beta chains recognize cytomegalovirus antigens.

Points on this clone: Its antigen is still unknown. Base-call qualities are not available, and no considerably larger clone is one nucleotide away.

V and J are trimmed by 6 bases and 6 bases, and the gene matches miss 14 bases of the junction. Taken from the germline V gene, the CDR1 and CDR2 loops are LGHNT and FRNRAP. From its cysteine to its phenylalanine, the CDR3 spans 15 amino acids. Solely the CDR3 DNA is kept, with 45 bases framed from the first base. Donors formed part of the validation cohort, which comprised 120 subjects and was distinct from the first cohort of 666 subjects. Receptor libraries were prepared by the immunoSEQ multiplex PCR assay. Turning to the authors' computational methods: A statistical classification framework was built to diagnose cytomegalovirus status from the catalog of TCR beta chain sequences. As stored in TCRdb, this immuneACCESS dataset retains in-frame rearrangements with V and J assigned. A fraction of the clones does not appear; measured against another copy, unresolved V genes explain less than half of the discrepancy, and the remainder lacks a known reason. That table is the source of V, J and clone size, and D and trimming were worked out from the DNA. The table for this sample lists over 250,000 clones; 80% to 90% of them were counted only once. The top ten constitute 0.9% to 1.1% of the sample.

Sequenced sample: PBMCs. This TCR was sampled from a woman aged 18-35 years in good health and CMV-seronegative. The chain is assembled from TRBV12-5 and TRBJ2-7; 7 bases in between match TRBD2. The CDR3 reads CASGFHRTRDREQYF. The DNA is TGTGCTAGTGGCTTCCACCGGACTAGAGACCGCGAGCAGTACTTC. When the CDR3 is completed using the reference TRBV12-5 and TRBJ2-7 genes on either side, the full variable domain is DARVTQTPRHKVTEMGQEVTMRCQPILGHNTVFWYRQTMMQGLELLAYFRNRAPLDDSGMPKDRFSAEMPDATLATLKIQPSEPRDSAVYFCASGFHRTRDREQYFGPGTRLTVT.